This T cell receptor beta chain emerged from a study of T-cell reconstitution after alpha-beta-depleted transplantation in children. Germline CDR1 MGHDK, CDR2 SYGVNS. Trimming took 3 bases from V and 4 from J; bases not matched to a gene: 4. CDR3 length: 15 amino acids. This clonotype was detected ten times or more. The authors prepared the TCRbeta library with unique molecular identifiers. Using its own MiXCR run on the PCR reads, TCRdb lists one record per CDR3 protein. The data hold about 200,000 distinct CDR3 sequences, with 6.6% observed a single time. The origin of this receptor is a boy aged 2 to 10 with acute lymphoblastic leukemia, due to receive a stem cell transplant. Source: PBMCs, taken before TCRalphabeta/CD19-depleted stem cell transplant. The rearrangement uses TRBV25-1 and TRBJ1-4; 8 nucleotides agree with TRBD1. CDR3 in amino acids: CASSDGQGNNEKLFF. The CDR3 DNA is TGTGCCAGCAGTGACGGACAGGGCAATAATGAAAAACTGTTTTTT. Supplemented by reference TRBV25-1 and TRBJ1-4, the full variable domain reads EADIYQTPRYLVIGTGKKITLECSQTMGHDKMYWYQQDPGMELHLIHYSYGVNSTEKGDLSSESTVSRIRTEHFPLTLESARPSHTSQYLCASSDGQGNNEKLFFGSGTQLSVL.